These T cell receptor beta chains were read from a single sample in a study of blood T cell repertoires in COVID-19. The data were produced by immunoSEQ multiplex PCR, yet TCRdb's version contains in-frame clones alone and is incomplete. The sample lists fewer than 250,000 clones; over 70% were seen once. Sequencing was carried out using peripheral blood. The receptors shown here come from a man aged 50 or older with active or convalescent COVID-19. Both conserved end residues are part of each CDR3. A D gene is named only where the DNA matches it firmly. The size entry is marked missing in some rows and otherwise reads once, few, many or a size class.

TRBV9	TRBJ1-4	NA	NA	CARARGVTNEKLFF	TGTGCCAGGGCCAGAGGCGTAACTAATGAAAAACTGTTTTTT
TRBV30	TRBJ1-2	NA	NA	CAWADFFGSGYTF	TGTGCCTGGGCGGACTTTTTCGGGAGTGGCTACACCTTC
TRBV2	TRBJ2-6	NA	NA	CASSQRDSGANVLTF	TGTGCCAGCAGTCAAAGAGACTCTGGGGCCAACGTCCTGACTTTC
TRBV7-9	TRBJ1-1	NA	once	CALVVEGYTEAFF	TGTGCCCTCGTGGTGGAGGGATACACTGAAGCTTTCTTT
TRBV28	TRBJ2-2	TRBD2	NA	CASSQAGAGTGELFF	TGTGCCAGCAGCCAAGCGGGAGCTGGAACCGGGGAGCTGTTTTTT
TRBV27	TRBJ2-1	TRBD1	NA	CASIPLGQGFNEQFF	TGTGCCAGCATTCCCTTAGGACAGGGCTTCAATGAGCAGTTCTTC
TRBV6-1	TRBJ1-2	TRBD1	NA	CASSEVGGTGYGYTF	TGTGCCAGCAGTGAAGTGGGGGGGACAGGATATGGCTACACCTTC
TRBV23-1	TRBJ1-4	TRBD1	once	CASSHDSDRGRRATNEKLFF	TGCGCCAGCAGCCATGATTCAGACAGGGGGCGCAGGGCAACTAATGAAAAACTGTTTTTT
TRBV2	TRBJ2-3	TRBD2	NA	CASSGGGLASDTQYF	TGTGCCAGCAGTGGAGGGGGACTAGCTTCAGATACGCAGTATTTT
TRBV11-3	TRBJ2-2	TRBD1	NA	CASSAGTGSGGELFF	TGTGCCAGCAGCGCCGGGACAGGATCCGGCGGGGAGCTGTTTTTT
TRBV9	TRBJ2-3	TRBD2	NA	CASSLRGLAGGTDTQYF	TGTGCCAGCAGCCTTCGCGGACTAGCGGGGGGGACAGATACGCAGTATTTT
TRBV6-5	TRBJ1-3	NA	NA	CATRGSGNTIYF	TGTGCCACCCGAGGCTCTGGAAACACCATATATTTT
TRBV4-1	TRBJ1-3	TRBD1	NA	CASSQVDREGNTIYF	TGCGCCAGCAGCCAGGTAGACAGGGAAGGAAACACCATATATTTT
TRBV4-1	TRBJ1-2	TRBD1	NA	CASSQPGTGVAYGYTF	TGCGCCAGCAGCCAACCTGGGACAGGGGTGGCCTATGGCTACACCTTC
TRBV19	TRBJ1-1	TRBD1	NA	CASSIQGANTEAFF	TGTGCCAGTAGTATTCAGGGGGCGAACACTGAAGCTTTCTTT
TRBV19	TRBJ1-5	NA	NA	CASSSRQLNSNQPQHF	TGTGCCAGTAGTTCCAGACAGCTTAATAGCAATCAGCCCCAGCATTTT
TRBV5-1	TRBJ1-1	NA	NA	CASSLDGTTEAFF	TGCGCCAGCAGCTTGGATGGCACCACTGAAGCTTTCTTT
TRBV6-1	TRBJ1-2	TRBD1	NA	CASSEDYQGGSNYGYTF	TGTGCCAGCAGTGAAGATTATCAGGGGGGATCCAACTATGGCTACACCTTC
TRBV28	TRBJ2-5	NA	once	CASSSPPGSPETQYF	TGTGCCAGCTCCAGTCCGCCAGGGTCCCCAGAGACCCAGTACTTC
TRBV5-6	TRBJ2-5	TRBD2	NA	CASSLTSGKETQYF	TGTGCCAGCAGCCTGACTAGCGGGAAGGAGACCCAGTACTTC
TRBV7-8	TRBJ1-2	NA	NA	CASSLEYSTYGYTF	TGTGCCAGCAGCTTAGAGTACAGTACCTATGGCTACACCTTC
TRBV30	TRBJ1-2	NA	once	CAWSGTAYGYTF	TGTGCCTGGAGTGGGACAGCTTATGGCTACACCTTC
TRBV5-1	TRBJ1-1	TRBD1	NA	CASSGGQGKNTEAFF	TGCGCCAGCAGCGGGGGACAGGGGAAGAACACTGAAGCTTTCTTT
TRBV6-5	TRBJ2-3	NA	NA	CAIQNSDTSADTQYF	TGTGCCATCCAGAACTCGGACACATCCGCAGATACGCAGTATTTT
TRBV7-8	TRBJ2-7	NA	NA	CASSLDRRQAASSYEQYF	TGTGCCAGCAGCTTAGATAGGAGACAGGCTGCTTCTTCCTACGAGCAGTACTTC
TRBV19	TRBJ1-3	TRBD1	NA	CASGDNRGTIYF	TGTGCCAGTGGCGATAACAGGGGCACCATATATTTT
TRBV27	TRBJ2-3	TRBD1	once	CASSFLGQGASLQDTQYF	TGTGCCAGCAGTTTTCTGGGACAGGGGGCGTCGTTGCAAGATACGCAGTATTTT
TRBV10-3	TRBJ1-6	NA	NA	CAISDGRHFNSPLHF	TGTGCCATCAGTGACGGTCGTCATTTTAATTCACCCCTCCACTTT
TRBV9	TRBJ1-2	TRBD1	NA	CASRGTGLGSYGYTF	TGTGCCAGCAGAGGGACAGGGCTCGGTAGCTATGGCTACACCTTC
TRBV19	TRBJ1-1	TRBD1	NA	CASSIKAQGAEAFF	TGTGCCAGTAGTATTAAGGCACAGGGGGCTGAAGCTTTCTTT
TRBV21-1	TRBJ2-3	NA	once	CASRSGGEQRYTDTQYF	TGTGCCAGCAGATCTGGGGGCGAGCAGAGATACACAGATACGCAGTATTTT
TRBV6-5	TRBJ2-7	TRBD2	NA	CASSPQLAGIPYF	TGTGCCAGCAGTCCCCAGCTAGCGGGAATCCCGTACTTC
TRBV27	TRBJ1-1	TRBD1	NA	CASSPGQGRTEAFF	TGTGCCAGCAGTCCGGGACAGGGACGAACTGAAGCTTTCTTT
TRBV27	TRBJ2-5	TRBD2	NA	CASSFGGRAWGETQYF	TGTGCCAGCAGTTTTGGCGGGAGGGCTTGGGGAGAGACCCAGTACTTC
TRBV2	TRBJ1-3	TRBD1	NA	CASSEMRGQGNTIYF	TGTGCCAGCAGTGAAATGAGGGGACAGGGAAACACCATATATTTT
TRBV15	TRBJ2-3	NA	NA	CATSRVGGDTQYF	TGTGCCACCAGCAGAGTGGGGGGAGATACGCAGTATTTT
TRBV3-1/TRBV3-2	TRBJ1-1	NA	few	CASRSDGDEAFF	TGTGCCAGCAGATCCGACGGGGATGAAGCTTTCTTT
TRBV24-1	TRBJ2-1	NA	NA	CATSDSTALSYNEQFF	TGTGCCACCAGTGATTCGACAGCCTTATCCTACAATGAGCAGTTCTTC
TRBV5-1	TRBJ2-5	TRBD2	NA	CASSPLAARQETQYF	TGCGCCAGCAGCCCGCTAGCGGCCCGCCAAGAGACCCAGTACTTC
TRBV15	TRBJ2-2	NA	NA	CATAPDSLGTGELFF	TGTGCCACCGCCCCGGACAGCTTGGGGACCGGGGAGCTGTTTTTT
TRBV7-2	TRBJ1-3	TRBD1	once	CASSPRTGVSGNTIYF	TGTGCCAGCAGCCCTCGGACAGGGGTGAGCGGAAACACCATATATTTT
TRBV6-2/TRBV6-3	TRBJ2-5	TRBD2	NA	CASSGLDEYQETQYF	TGTGCCAGCAGTGGACTAGACGAGTACCAAGAGACCCAGTACTTC
TRBV5-5	TRBJ1-1	TRBD1	NA	CASSDGQGIFTEAFF	TGTGCCAGCAGCGATGGACAGGGAATTTTCACTGAAGCTTTCTTT
TRBV5-1	TRBJ1-1	TRBD1	NA	CATRQGKTEAFF	TGCGCCACCAGACAGGGGAAAACTGAAGCTTTCTTT
TRBV18	TRBJ1-2	NA	NA	CASSPSGQYHGYTF	TGTGCCAGCTCACCGTCAGGACAGTACCATGGCTACACCTTC
TRBV24-1	TRBJ1-2	TRBD1	NA	CATSDFGTGGGGYTF	TGTGCCACCAGTGATTTTGGCACAGGGGGCGGTGGCTACACCTTC
TRBV7-9	TRBJ2-1	TRBD1	NA	CATSKGAGAYNEQFF	TGTGCCACCTCGAAGGGGGCAGGGGCCTACAATGAGCAGTTCTTC
TRBV5-1	TRBJ2-5	TRBD2	NA	CASSRGGRETQYF	TGCGCCAGCAGTCGGGGGGGCCGCGAGACCCAGTACTTC
TRBV3-1/TRBV3-2	TRBJ2-5	TRBD2	NA	CASSQEGTSGGGLQETQYF	TGTGCCAGCAGCCAAGAGGGGACTAGCGGAGGCGGCCTCCAAGAGACCCAGTACTTC
TRBV5-1	TRBJ2-7	TRBD1	NA	CASGQVSVPEQYF	TGCGCCAGCGGACAGGTGTCGGTCCCCGAGCAGTACTTC
TRBV28	TRBJ1-1	NA	NA	CASSLWGRANTEAFF	TGTGCCAGCAGTTTATGGGGCAGGGCAAACACTGAAGCTTTCTTT
TRBV27	TRBJ2-7	TRBD1	few	CASRPGQVSYEQYF	TGTGCCAGCAGACCGGGACAGGTCTCCTACGAGCAGTACTTC
TRBV27	TRBJ1-2	TRBD1	NA	CASSTGQSYGYTF	TGTGCCAGCAGTACGGGACAGAGCTATGGCTACACCTTC
TRBV7-9	TRBJ1-2	TRBD1	NA	CASSAGTATNYGYTF	TGTGCCAGCAGTGCTGGGACAGCCACCAACTATGGCTACACCTTC
TRBV11-2	TRBJ2-3	TRBD2	NA	CASSLGLAGETDTQYF	TGTGCCAGCAGCTTGGGACTAGCGGGGGAAACAGATACGCAGTATTTT
TRBV7-9	TRBJ2-1	TRBD2	once	CASSMSRLAGGNEQFF	TGTGCCAGCAGCATGTCCAGACTAGCGGGGGGCAATGAGCAGTTCTTC
TRBV25-1	TRBJ2-2	TRBD1	NA	CASQTGAYTGELFF	TGTGCCAGCCAAACAGGGGCGTACACCGGGGAGCTGTTTTTT
TRBV11-3	TRBJ2-7	TRBD1	NA	CASSLDCTGTGKFYEQYF	TGTGCCAGCAGCTTAGATTGCACCGGGACAGGGAAATTCTACGAGCAGTACTTC
TRBV30	TRBJ1-2	NA	NA	CAWSVKGTYGYTF	TGTGCCTGGAGTGTAAAGGGGACATATGGCTACACCTTC
TRBV5-1	TRBJ2-6	TRBD1	few	CASSPSTGTGANVLTF	TGCGCCAGCAGCCCGTCGACAGGGACCGGGGCCAACGTCCTGACTTTC